This passage covers 6 T cell receptor beta chains from one sample sequenced in a study of shared clonotypes between healthy human individuals. Assay: immunoSEQ multiplex PCR; the TCRdb copy retains only in-frame clones and omits some. The sample includes roughly 2,300,000 clones, 85% to 95% of them seen just once. Sequencing was done on a sample of naive CD4+ T cells from PBMCs. Subset described: CD45RA+ positively selected. Receptors were obtained from a man younger than 35 in good health. Some clones in this sample may be carry-over from other donors' samples.

The V call is TRBV7-7, the J call TRBJ2-1; unclear D gene. CDR1 is SSHAT and CDR2 is FNYEAQ in the germline V gene (reference sequence). CDR3 length equals 14 residues. With 1 base removed from V and 6 bases from J, the gap between germline ends came to 10 bases. CDR3 amino acids: CASSLDSRSNEQFF. CDR3 nucleotides: TGTGCCAGCAGCTTAGACTCTAGATCCAATGAGCAGTTCTTC.

The chain links TRBV29-1 to TRBJ2-1; weak D call: TRBD2 (5 bases). The ends were cut back, 8 bases at V and 0 bases at J, with 17 bases in the middle. CDR3 length: 15 amino acids. CDR1 SQVTM and CDR2 ANQGSEA come from the germline V gene. CDR3 coding DNA: TGCAGCTCGGGGTGGGCAGAAAGCTCCTACAATGAGCAGTTCTTC. Its protein product is CSSGWAESSYNEQFF.

This clone came up once. Germline and junction disagree at one end, which may indicate a read error. Other DNA sequences in the same sample also yield this CDR3. V and J are TRBV11-2 and TRBJ1-1, with unresolved D. Per germline, CDR1 SGHAT and CDR2 FQNNGV. CDR3 length: 15 residues. CDR3 sequence: CASSLDPTRNTEAFF. In nucleotides, the CDR3 is TGTGCCAGTAGCTTAGATCCCACCAGGAACACTGAAGCTTTCTTT.

The chain joins TRBV7-2 to TRBJ2-2, with D perhaps TRBD2 (7 bases). Trimming removed 5 bases at V and 0 bases at J, with 16 bases between. CDR1 is SGHTA and CDR2 is FQGNSA in the germline V gene. CDR3 length: 17 residues. This CDR3 reads CASSHPPGGANTGELFF. CDR3 nucleotide sequence: TGTGCCAGCAGCCACCCACCGGGGGGCGCGAACACCGGGGAGCTGTTTTTT. The entire variable domain, with the rest obtained from reference TRBV7-2 and TRBJ2-2, is as follows: GAGVSQSPSNKVTEKGKDVELRCDPISGHTALYWYRQSLGQGLEFLIYFQGNSAPDKSGLPSDRFSAERTGGSVSTLTIQRTQQEDSAVYLCASSHPPGGANTGELFFGEGSRLTVL.

This clone was recorded only once. The chain couples TRBV28 to TRBJ1-5; maybe TRBD1 (6 bases). There are 14 residues in the CDR3. The V and J ends lost 10 bases and 4 bases respectively, with 17 bases between them. Germline V gene lookup returns CDR1 MDHEN and CDR2 SYDVKM. The CDR3 sequence is CATGGGGINQPQHF. Here the CDR3 DNA reads TGTGCCACCGGAGGGGGGGGGATTAATCAGCCCCAGCATTTT.

The V gene is TRBV2, the J gene TRBJ1-3, with D possibly matching TRBD1 (6 bases). The CDR3 spans 14 residues. V was cut by 5 bases and J by 3 bases, with 11 bases left in between. The germline gives CDR1 SNHLY, CDR2 FYNNEI. In DNA, the CDR3 is TGTGCCAGCAGTTCTACAGGGTTTGGAAACACCATATATTTT. It translates to CASSSTGFGNTIYF.